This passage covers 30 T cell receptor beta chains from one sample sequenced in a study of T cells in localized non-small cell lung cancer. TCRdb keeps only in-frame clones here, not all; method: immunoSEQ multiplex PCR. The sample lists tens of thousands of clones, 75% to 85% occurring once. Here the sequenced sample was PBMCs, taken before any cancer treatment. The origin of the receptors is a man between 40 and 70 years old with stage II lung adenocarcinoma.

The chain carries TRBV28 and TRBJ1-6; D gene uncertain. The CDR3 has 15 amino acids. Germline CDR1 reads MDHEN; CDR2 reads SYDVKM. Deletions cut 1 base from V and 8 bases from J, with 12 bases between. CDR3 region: CASSLYVAGDSPLHF. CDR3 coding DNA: TGTGCCAGCAGTTTATACGTGGCGGGCGATTCACCCCTCCACTTT.

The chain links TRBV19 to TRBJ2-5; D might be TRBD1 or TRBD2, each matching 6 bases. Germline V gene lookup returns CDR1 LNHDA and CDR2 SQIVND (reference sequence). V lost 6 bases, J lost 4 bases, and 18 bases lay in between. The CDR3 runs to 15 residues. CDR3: CASRNRPGGPETQYF. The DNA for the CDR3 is TGTGCCAGTAGAAACAGACCCGGGGGCCCAGAGACCCAGTACTTC.

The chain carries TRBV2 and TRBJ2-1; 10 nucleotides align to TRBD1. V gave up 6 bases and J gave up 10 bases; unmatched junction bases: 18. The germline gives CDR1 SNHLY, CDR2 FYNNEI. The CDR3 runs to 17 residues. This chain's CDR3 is CASRYSGGQGTGGEQFF. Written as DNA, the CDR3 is TGTGCCAGCAGATATTCTGGGGGACAGGGGACCGGAGGGGAGCAGTTCTTC. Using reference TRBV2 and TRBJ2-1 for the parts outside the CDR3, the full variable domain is EPEVTQTPSHQVTQMGQEVILRCVPISNHLYFYWYRQILGQKVEFLVSFYNNEISEKSEIFDDQFSVERPDGSNFTLKIRSTKLEDSAMYFCASRYSGGQGTGGEQFFGPGTRLTVL.

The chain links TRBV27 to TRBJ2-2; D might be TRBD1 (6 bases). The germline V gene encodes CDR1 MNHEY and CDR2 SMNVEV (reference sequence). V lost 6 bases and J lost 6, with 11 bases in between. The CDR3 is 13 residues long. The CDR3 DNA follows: TGTGCCAGCAGGCAACAGGGCCCCGGGGAGCTGTTTTTT. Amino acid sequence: CASRQQGPGELFF.

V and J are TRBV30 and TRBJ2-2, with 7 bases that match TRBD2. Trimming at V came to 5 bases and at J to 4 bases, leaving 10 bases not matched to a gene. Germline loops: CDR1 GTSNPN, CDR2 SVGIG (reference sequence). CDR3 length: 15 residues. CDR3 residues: CAWGRDGLVTGELFF. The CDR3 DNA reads TGTGCCTGGGGGAGGGACGGTTTGGTCACCGGGGAGCTGTTTTTT.

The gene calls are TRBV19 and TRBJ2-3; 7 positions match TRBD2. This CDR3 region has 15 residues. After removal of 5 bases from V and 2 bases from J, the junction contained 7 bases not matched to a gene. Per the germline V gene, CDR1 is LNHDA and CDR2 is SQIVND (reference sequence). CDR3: CASSGGDGYTDTQYF. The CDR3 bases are TGTGCCAGTAGTGGGGGGGACGGTTACACAGATACGCAGTATTTT.

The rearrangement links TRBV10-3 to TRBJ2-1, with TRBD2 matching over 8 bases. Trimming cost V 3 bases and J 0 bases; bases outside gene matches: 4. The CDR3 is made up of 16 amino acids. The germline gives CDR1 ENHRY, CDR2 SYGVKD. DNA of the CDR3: TGTGCCATCAGTGACCGGGGGGGGAGCTCCTACAATGAGCAGTTCTTC. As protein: CAISDRGGSSYNEQFF.

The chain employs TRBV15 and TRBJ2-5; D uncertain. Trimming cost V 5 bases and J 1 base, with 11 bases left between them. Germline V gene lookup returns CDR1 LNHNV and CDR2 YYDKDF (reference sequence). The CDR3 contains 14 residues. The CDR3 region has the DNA TGTGCCACCAGCGACGGTCGCACCCAAGAGACCCAGTACTTC. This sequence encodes CATSDGRTQETQYF.

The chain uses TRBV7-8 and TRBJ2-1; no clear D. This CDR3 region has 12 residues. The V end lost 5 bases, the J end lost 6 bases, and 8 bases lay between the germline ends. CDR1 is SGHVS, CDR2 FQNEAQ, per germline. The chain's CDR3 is CASSKEVNEQFF. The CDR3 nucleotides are TGTGCCAGCAGCAAAGAGGTCAATGAGCAGTTCTTC.

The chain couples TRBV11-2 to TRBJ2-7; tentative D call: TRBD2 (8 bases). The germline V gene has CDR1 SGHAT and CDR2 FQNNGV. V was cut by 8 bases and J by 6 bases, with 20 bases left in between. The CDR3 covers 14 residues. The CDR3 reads CASSTGRGRREQYF. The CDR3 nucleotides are TGTGCCAGCTCGACCGGGAGGGGGCGACGCGAGCAGTACTTC.

As DNA, the CDR3 is TGTGCCAGCAGGAGCCCGCCGGGACAGGGGCCAATTAATCACTACGAGCAGTACTTC. The encoded protein is CASRSPPGQGPINHYEQYF. The chain carries TRBV2 and TRBJ2-7; 10 nucleotides agree with TRBD1. There are 19 residues in the CDR3. The germline gives CDR1 SNHLY, CDR2 FYNNEI. Trimming at V came to 6 bases and at J to 3 bases, leaving 20 bases not matched to a gene.

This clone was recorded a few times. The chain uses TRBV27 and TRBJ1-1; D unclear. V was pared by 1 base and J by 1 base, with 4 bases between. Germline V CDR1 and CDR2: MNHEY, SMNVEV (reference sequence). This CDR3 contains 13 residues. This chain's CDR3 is CASSLFGNTEAFF. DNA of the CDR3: TGTGCCAGCAGTTTATTCGGGAACACTGAAGCTTTCTTT.

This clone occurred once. CDR3: CASSLGGQNYGYTF. CDR3 sequence (DNA): TGTGCCAGCAGTTTGGGGGGCCAGAACTATGGCTACACCTTC. J is TRBJ1-2 and V is TRBV28, with TRBD1 as a possible D gene (6 bases). V gave up 3 bases and J gave up 2 bases, with 10 bases separating them. Germline CDR1 and CDR2: MDHEN and SYDVKM. The CDR3 runs to 14 residues.

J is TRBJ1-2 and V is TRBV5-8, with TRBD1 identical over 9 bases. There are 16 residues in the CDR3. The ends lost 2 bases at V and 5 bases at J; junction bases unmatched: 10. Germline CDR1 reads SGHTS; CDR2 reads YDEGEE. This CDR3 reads CASSFPQGQGGYGYTF. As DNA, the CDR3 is TGTGCCAGCAGCTTCCCCCAGGGACAGGGAGGGTATGGCTACACCTTC.

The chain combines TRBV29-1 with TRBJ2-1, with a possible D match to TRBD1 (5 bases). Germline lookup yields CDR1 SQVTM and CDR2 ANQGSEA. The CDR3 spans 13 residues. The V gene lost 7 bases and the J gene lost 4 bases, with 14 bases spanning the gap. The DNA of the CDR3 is TGCAGCGGGGGCTGGGCGAGATACAATGAGCAGTTCTTC. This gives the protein CSGGWARYNEQFF.

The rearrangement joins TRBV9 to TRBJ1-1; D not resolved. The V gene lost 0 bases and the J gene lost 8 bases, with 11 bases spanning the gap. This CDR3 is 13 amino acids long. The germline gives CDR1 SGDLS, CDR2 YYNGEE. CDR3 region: CASSVVESQEAFF. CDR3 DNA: TGTGCCAGCAGCGTAGTAGAGAGCCAGGAAGCTTTCTTT. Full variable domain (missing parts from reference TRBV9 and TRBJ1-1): DSGVTQTPKHLITATGQRVTLRCSPRSGDLSVYWYQQSLDQGLQFLIQYYNGEERAKGNILERFSAQQFPDLHSELNLSSLELGDSALYFCASSVVESQEAFFGQGTRLTVV.

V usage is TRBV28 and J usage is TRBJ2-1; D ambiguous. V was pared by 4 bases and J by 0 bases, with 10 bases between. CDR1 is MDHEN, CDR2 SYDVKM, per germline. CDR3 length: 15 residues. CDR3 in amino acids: CASSSWGSSYNEQFF. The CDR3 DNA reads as TGTGCCAGCAGTTCCTGGGGAAGCTCCTACAATGAGCAGTTCTTC. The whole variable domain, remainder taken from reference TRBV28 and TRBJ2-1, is DVKVTQSSRYLVKRTGEKVFLECVQDMDHENMFWYRQDPGLGLRLIYFSYDVKMKEKGDIPEGYSVSREKKERFSLILESASTNQTSMYLCASSSWGSSYNEQFFGPGTRLTVL.

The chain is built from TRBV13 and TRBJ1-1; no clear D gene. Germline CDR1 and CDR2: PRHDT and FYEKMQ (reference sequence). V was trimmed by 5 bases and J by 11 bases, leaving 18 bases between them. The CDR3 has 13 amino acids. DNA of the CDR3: TGTGCCAGCAGCCCCCAGAGTTCCCCCCGGGCTTTCTTT. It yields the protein CASSPQSSPRAFF.

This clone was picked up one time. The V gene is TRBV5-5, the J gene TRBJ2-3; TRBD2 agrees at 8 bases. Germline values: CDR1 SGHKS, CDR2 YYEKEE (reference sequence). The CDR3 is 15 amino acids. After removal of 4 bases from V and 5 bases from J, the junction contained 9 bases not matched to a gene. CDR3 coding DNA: TGTGCCAGCAGCGTACCGGGACTAGGGGGAGATACGCAGTATTTT. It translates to CASSVPGLGGDTQYF.

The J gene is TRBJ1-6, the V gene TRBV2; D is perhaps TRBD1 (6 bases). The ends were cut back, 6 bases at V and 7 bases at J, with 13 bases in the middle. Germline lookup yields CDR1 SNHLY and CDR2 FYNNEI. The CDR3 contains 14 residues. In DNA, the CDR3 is TGTGCCAGCAGGGACAGACGGATGAATTCACCCCTCCACTTT. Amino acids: CASRDRRMNSPLHF.

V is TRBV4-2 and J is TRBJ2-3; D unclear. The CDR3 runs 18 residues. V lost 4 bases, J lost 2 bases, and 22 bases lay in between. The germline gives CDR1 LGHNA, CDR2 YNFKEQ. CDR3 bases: TGTGCCAGCAGCCGAATCGAATCTCTTGGGTCCGACACAGATACGCAGTATTTT. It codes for CASSRIESLGSDTDTQYF.

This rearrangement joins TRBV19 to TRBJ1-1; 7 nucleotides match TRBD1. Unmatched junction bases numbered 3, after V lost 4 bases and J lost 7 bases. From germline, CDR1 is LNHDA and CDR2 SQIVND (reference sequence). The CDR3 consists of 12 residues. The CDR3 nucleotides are TGTGCCAGTAGTAACCGGGACAGTGAAGCTTTCTTT. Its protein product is CASSNRDSEAFF.

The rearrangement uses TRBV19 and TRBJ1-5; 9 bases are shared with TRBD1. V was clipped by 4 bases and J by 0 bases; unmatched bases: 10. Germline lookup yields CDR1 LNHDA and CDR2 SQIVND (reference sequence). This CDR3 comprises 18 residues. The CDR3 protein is CASSRTGTGRLSNQPQHF. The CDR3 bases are TGTGCCAGTAGTAGAACCGGGACAGGGAGACTTAGCAATCAGCCCCAGCATTTT.

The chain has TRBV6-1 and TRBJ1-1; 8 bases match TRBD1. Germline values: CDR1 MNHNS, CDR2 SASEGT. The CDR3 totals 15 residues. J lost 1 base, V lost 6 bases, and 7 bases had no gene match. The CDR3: CASSRRTGRNTEAFF. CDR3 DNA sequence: TGTGCCAGCAGCAGAAGGACAGGGAGGAACACTGAAGCTTTCTTT.

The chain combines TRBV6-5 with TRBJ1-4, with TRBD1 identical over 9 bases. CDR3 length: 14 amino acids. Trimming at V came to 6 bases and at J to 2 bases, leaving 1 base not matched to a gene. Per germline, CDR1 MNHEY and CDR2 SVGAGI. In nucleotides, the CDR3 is TGTGCCAGCAGGGGGACAGGGACTAATGAAAAACTGTTTTTT. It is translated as CASRGTGTNEKLFF.

CDR3 region: CASSASVATNEKLFF. DNA for the CDR3: TGCGCCAGCAGCGCCTCGGTCGCAACTAATGAAAAACTGTTTTTT. This sequence joins TRBV5-1 and TRBJ1-4; D ambiguous. Germline V CDR1 and CDR2: SGHRS, YFSETQ. The germline V and J ends were trimmed by 4 bases and 0 bases, with 10 bases remaining between them. The CDR3 loop spans 15 amino acids.

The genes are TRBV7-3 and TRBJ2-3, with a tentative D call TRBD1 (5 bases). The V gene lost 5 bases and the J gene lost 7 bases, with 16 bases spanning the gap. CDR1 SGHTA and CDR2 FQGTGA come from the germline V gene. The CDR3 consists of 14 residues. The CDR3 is CASSPSSTDNTQYF. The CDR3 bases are TGTGCCAGCAGCCCTTCCTCGACAGATAATACGCAGTATTTT.

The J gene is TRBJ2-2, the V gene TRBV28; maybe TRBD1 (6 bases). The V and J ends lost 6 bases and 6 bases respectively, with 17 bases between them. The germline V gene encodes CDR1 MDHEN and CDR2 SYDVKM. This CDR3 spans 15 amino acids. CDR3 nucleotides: TGTGCCAGCAGCCCGATCGGACAGTGGGCCGGGGAGCTGTTTTTT. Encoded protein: CASSPIGQWAGELFF.

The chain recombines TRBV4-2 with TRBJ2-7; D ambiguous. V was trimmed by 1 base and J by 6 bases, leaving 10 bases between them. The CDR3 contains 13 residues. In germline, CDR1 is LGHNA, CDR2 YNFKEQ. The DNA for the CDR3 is TGTGCCAGCAGCCAAGTGATCGTCTCCGAGCAGTACTTC. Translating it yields CASSQVIVSEQYF.

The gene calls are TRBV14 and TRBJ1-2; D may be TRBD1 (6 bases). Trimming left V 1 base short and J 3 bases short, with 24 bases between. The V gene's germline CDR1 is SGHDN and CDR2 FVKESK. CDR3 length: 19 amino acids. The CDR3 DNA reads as TGTGCCAGCAGCCAAGGACAGGTCGTAGCGGCAGGTCCTCACTATGGCTACACCTTC. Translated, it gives CASSQGQVVAAGPHYGYTF.